This passage covers 5 T cell receptor beta chains from one sample sequenced in a study of response to subunit inactivated influenza vaccine. TCRdb analysed the RT-PCR reads with MiXCR anew, one entry per CDR3 protein. Found here are around 200,000 distinct CDR3 sequences, nearly 9.5% of them singletons; the top ten hold 11%. The sample consisted of non-naive T cells sorted from PBMCs, taken on the day of vaccination. The source of these receptors is a man aged 45-65 years who received an inactivated influenza vaccine.

This clonotype has a count of ten or more. The chain recombines TRBV5-1 with TRBJ1-4; D unclear. V was clipped by 5 bases and J by 4 bases, with 12 bases between them. Germline V CDR1 and CDR2: SGHRS, YFSETQ. The CDR3 is made up of 14 amino acids. This chain's CDR3 is CASRLNRDNEKLFF. The CDR3 DNA follows: TGCGCCAGCAGGTTGAACCGAGATAATGAAAAACTGTTTTTT.

This clonotype showed up many times. The rearrangement joins TRBV5-1 to TRBJ2-7; tentatively, D is TRBD1 or TRBD2 (5 bases each). The CDR3 spans 15 residues. Trimming pared 3 bases from V and 1 base from J, leaving 14 bases between. Germline V gives CDR1 SGHRS, CDR2 YFSETQ. The CDR3 loop is CASSSLGTVSYEQYF. The CDR3 nucleotides are TGCGCCAGCAGCTCCCTCGGGACGGTTTCCTACGAGCAGTACTTC. Filled out from reference TRBV5-1 and TRBJ2-7, the complete variable domain reads KAGVTQTPRYLIKTRGQQVTLSCSPISGHRSVSWYQQTPGQGLQFLFEYFSETQRNKGNFPGRFSGRQFSNSRSEMNVSTLELGDSALYLCASSSLGTVSYEQYFGPGTRLTVT.

This clonotype was recorded many times. V usage is TRBV5-1 and J usage is TRBJ1-4; TRBD1 is a possible D gene (6 bases). Trimming cost V 2 bases and J 1 base, with 6 bases left between them. The CDR3 covers 14 residues. CDR1 SGHRS and CDR2 YFSETQ come from the germline V gene. CDR3 nucleotide sequence: TGCGCCAGCAGCTTACAGGGAACTAATGAAAAACTGTTTTTT. Protein sequence: CASSLQGTNEKLFF.

The genes are TRBV5-6 and TRBJ1-5; the D gene is possibly TRBD1 (5 bases). The CDR3 is 16 residues long. Trimming shortened V by 0 bases and J by 2 bases, and 12 bases separated the two germline ends. Germline V CDR1 and CDR2: SGHDT, YYEEEE. CDR3 in amino acids: CASSLASRVGNQPQHF. The CDR3 coding sequence is TGTGCCAGCAGCTTGGCCAGCAGGGTTGGCAATCAGCCCCAGCATTTT. Supplemented by reference TRBV5-6 and TRBJ1-5, the full variable domain reads DAGVTQSPTHLIKTRGQQVTLRCSPKSGHDTVSWYQQALGQGPQFIFQYYEEEERQRGNFPDRFSGHQFPNYSSELNVNALLLGDSALYLCASSLASRVGNQPQHFGDGTRLSIL.

In its sample, this clonotype was seen once. The chain uses TRBV18 and TRBJ1-2; a possible D gene is TRBD1 (5 bases). V was trimmed by 4 bases and J by 12 bases, leaving 18 bases between them. CDR1 and CDR2 from the germline V gene are KGHSH and LQKENI. This CDR3 is built from 13 residues. The CDR3 bases are TGTGCCAGCTCACGGCGGGACCCCCCTGGGCACACCTTC. Residues: CASSRRDPPGHTF.